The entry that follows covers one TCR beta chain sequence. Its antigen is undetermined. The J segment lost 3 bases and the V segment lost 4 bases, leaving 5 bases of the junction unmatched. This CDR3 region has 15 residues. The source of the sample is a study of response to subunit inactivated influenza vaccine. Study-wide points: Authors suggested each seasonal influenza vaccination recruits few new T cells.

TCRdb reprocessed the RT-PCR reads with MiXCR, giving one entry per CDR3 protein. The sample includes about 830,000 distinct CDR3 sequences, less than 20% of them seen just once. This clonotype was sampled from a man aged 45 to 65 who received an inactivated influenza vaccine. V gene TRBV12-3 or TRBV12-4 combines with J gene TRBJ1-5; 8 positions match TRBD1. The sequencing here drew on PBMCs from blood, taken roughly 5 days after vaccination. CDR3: CASSSRTGYNQPQHF. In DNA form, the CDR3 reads TGTGCCAGCAGTTCACGGACAGGGTACAATCAGCCCCAGCATTTT.